This TCR beta chain was recorded in a study of blood T cell repertoires in COVID-19. Study background: PBMCs, B-cell-depleted T cells, or T cells were the source of the cDNA or gDNA that made up the material.

Per the original methods: Quantification of nucleated cells was approximated via reference gene primer amplification. The method was immunoSEQ multiplex PCR; TCRdb's version includes in-frame clones alone and lacks a portion of them. The V and J calls and the clone size are those of that table, but D and trimming were determined from the DNA. The sample yields roughly 93,000 clones, over 75% seen once. The CDR3 has 17 residues. Per the germline V gene, CDR1 is MNHEY and CDR2 is SMNVEV (reference sequence). V dropped 3 bases and J dropped 7; count of bases not matched to a gene: 14. This clonotype was obtained from an elderly woman with acute or convalescent COVID-19. Sequencing was done on a sample of peripheral blood. The rearrangement uses TRBV27 and TRBJ1-4; 7 bases fit TRBD1. The CDR3 is CASSFTSGPRGFEKLFF. CDR3 sequence (DNA): TGTGCCAGCAGTTTTACATCGGGGCCCAGGGGGTTTGAAAAACTGTTTTTT.